The 20 T cell receptor beta chains reported below all come from one sample, sequenced in a study of blood T cell repertoires in COVID-19. The protocol was immunoSEQ multiplex PCR, while the TCRdb copy is restricted to in-frame clones and leaves out a portion. The data contain about 180,000 clones, roughly 84% of them singletons. The specimen was peripheral blood. Source of these receptors: a woman older than 75 with active or convalescent COVID-19.

This clone was found once. The chain recombines TRBV5-1 with TRBJ1-4; 7 bases fit TRBD1. CDR1 and CDR2 (germline): SGHRS, YFSETQ. The CDR3 has 15 amino acids. V lost 4 bases and J lost 0; bases outside the gene matches: 3. The CDR3 spells CASSLTGATNEKLFF. The CDR3 DNA reads TGCGCCAGCAGCCTCACAGGGGCAACTAATGAAAAACTGTTTTTT.

This chain uses TRBV13 with TRBJ2-3; 8 nucleotides align to TRBD2. The germline V gene encodes CDR1 PRHDT and CDR2 FYEKMQ (reference sequence). Germline trimming cut 6 bases from V and 1 base from J; bases unmatched to any gene: 6. The CDR3 runs to 15 residues. CDR3 bases: TGTGCCAGCAGTCCTACTAGCGGCGGCACAGATACGCAGTATTTT. Protein product: CASSPTSGGTDTQYF.

In its sample, this clone was seen once. This rearrangement joins TRBV20-1 to TRBJ1-5, with D maybe TRBD1 (5 bases). This CDR3 region has 14 residues. V shed 3 bases and J shed 3 bases, with 12 bases lying between them. Germline assignment: CDR1 DFQATT and CDR2 SNEGSKA (reference sequence). CDR3 sequence (DNA): TGCAGTGCTAGTAGGACAACCAACAATCAGCCCCAGCATTTT. Translating it yields CSASRTTNNQPQHF.

This chain joins TRBV6-5 and TRBJ1-1; possibly TRBD1 for D (6 bases). Germline loops: CDR1 MNHEY, CDR2 SVGAGI. CDR3 length: 14 amino acids. The V gene lost 1 base and the J gene lost 6 bases, with 12 bases spanning the gap. CDR3: CASSYYREGAEAFF. The CDR3 DNA reads as TGTGCCAGCAGTTACTATAGGGAGGGGGCTGAAGCTTTCTTT.

The rearrangement joins TRBV25-1 to TRBJ1-2; weak D call: TRBD1 (5 bases). Germline V CDR1 and CDR2: MGHDK, SYGVNS. Trimming pared 5 bases from V and 3 bases from J, leaving 19 bases between. The CDR3 is 16 residues long. CDR3 sequence reads: CASSFPEGGGDYGYTF. The CDR3 DNA reads as TGTGCCAGCAGTTTCCCTGAGGGCGGGGGTGACTATGGCTACACCTTC.

The V gene is TRBV19, the J gene TRBJ1-2, with TRBD1 identical over 7 bases. CDR3 length: 13 amino acids. Per the germline V gene, CDR1 is LNHDA and CDR2 is SQIVND (reference sequence). V lost 1 base, J lost 7 bases, and 3 bases stayed unmatched. This chain's CDR3 is CASSIGNRGGYTF. CDR3 bases: TGTGCCAGTAGTATAGGGAACAGGGGTGGCTACACCTTC.

V usage is TRBV12-3 or TRBV12-4 and J usage is TRBJ1-1, with 7 bases matching TRBD1. V shed 6 bases and J 1 base; nucleotides not matched to a gene: 2. The CDR3 runs to 13 residues. CDR3 region: CASSGTANTEAFF. CDR3 DNA sequence: TGTGCCAGCAGCGGGACAGCGAACACTGAAGCTTTCTTT.

CDR3 sequence: CASSVYEGAYNEQFF. CDR3 in DNA: TGTGCCAGCAGCGTATACGAGGGAGCTTACAATGAGCAGTTCTTC. The V call is TRBV11-2, the J call TRBJ2-1; the D gene is possibly TRBD2 (5 bases). Germline CDR1 is SGHAT and CDR2 is FQNNGV. The CDR3 has 15 residues. The V gene lost 5 bases and the J gene lost 4 bases, with 15 bases spanning the gap.

The chain is built from TRBV6-5 and TRBJ1-5; D is perhaps TRBD1 (5 bases). Germline-derived CDR1 and CDR2 are MNHEY and SVGAGI. The ends were cut back, 4 bases at V and 1 base at J, with 8 bases in the middle. The CDR3 sequence is 14 residues long. The DNA of the CDR3 is TGTGCCAGCAGTTCTGACAGAAGCAATCAGCCCCAGCATTTT. It specifies CASSSDRSNQPQHF.

CDR3 region: CASTNLQGNYGYTF. The CDR3, as DNA: TGTGCCAGTACCAATTTACAGGGTAACTATGGCTACACCTTC. The chain couples TRBV19 to TRBJ1-2; maybe TRBD1 (6 bases). V lost 7 bases, J lost 1 base, and 13 bases lay in between. CDR1 LNHDA and CDR2 SQIVND come from the germline V gene (reference sequence). The CDR3 has 14 amino acids. The variable domain in full, completed from reference TRBV19 and TRBJ1-2, reads DGGITQSPKYLFRKEGQNVTLSCEQNLNHDAMYWYRQDPGQGLRLIYYSQIVNDFQKGDIAEGYSVSREKKESFPLTVTSAQKNPTAFYLCASTNLQGNYGYTFGSGTRLTVV.

The chain combines TRBV6-6 with TRBJ1-2; D ambiguous. From germline, CDR1 is MNHNY and CDR2 SVGAGI (reference sequence). This CDR3 contains 15 residues. V lost 6 bases, J lost 0 bases, and 14 bases lay in between. CDR3 loop: CASRPTLGSNYGYTF. In DNA, the CDR3 is TGTGCCAGCAGACCAACCCTCGGTTCTAACTATGGCTACACCTTC.

The chain has TRBV5-1 and TRBJ1-1; D is unclear. V lost 5 bases, J lost 0 bases, and 8 bases lay in between. CDR3 length: 13 amino acids. Germline CDR1 and CDR2: SGHRS and YFSETQ. The CDR3 loop reads CASRSTLNTEAFF. In nucleotides, the CDR3 is TGCGCCAGCAGAAGCACCCTGAACACTGAAGCTTTCTTT.

This clone occurred a few times. The V and J genes are TRBV2 and TRBJ1-4; 7 bases align to TRBD1. Trimming removed 6 bases from V and 5 bases from J; junction bases left unmatched: 6. The CDR3 sequence is 14 residues long. Germline CDR1 reads SNHLY; CDR2 reads FYNNEI. CDR3: CASREGQPNEKLFF. CDR3 sequence (DNA): TGTGCCAGCAGGGAGGGACAGCCCAATGAAAAACTGTTTTTT.

V usage is TRBV2 and J usage is TRBJ1-4, with a tentative D call TRBD1 (6 bases). Germline CDR1 SNHLY, CDR2 FYNNEI. CDR3 length: 14 residues. Between the trimmed V and J ends, which lost 2 bases and 4 bases, there was a span of 8 bases. CDR3: CASSEYRVNEKLFF. The CDR3 bases are TGTGCCAGCAGTGAATACAGGGTTAATGAAAAACTGTTTTTT.

The chain carries TRBV19 and TRBJ2-7; 11 bases match TRBD2. The V gene end was trimmed by 2 bases and the J gene end by 1 base; junction bases not matched to a gene: 10. Germline V gene lookup returns CDR1 LNHDA and CDR2 SQIVND (reference sequence). CDR3 length: 18 amino acids. The CDR3 loop is CASSITPGTSGLSYEQYF. CDR3 in DNA: TGTGCCAGTAGTATAACACCCGGGACTAGCGGATTATCCTACGAGCAGTACTTC.

This rearrangement joins TRBV6-5 to TRBJ1-2; 9 bases match TRBD1. CDR1 MNHEY and CDR2 SVGAGI come from the germline V gene. The CDR3 totals 14 residues. The trim removed 6 bases at V and 1 base at J, leaving 3 bases unmatched. This CDR3 is CASRGTGNNYGYTF. The CDR3 coding sequence is TGTGCCAGCAGAGGGACAGGGAATAACTATGGCTACACCTTC.

The chain has TRBV19 and TRBJ1-3, with 7 bases that match TRBD1. This CDR3 is 14 amino acids long. Germline V gene data show CDR1 as LNHDA and CDR2 as SQIVND (reference sequence). After removal of 4 bases from V and 9 bases from J, the junction contained 9 bases not matched to a gene. Here the CDR3 DNA reads TGTGCCAGTAGTACACGACAGGGACGGAGCACCATATATTTT. Amino acid sequence: CASSTRQGRSTIYF.

The V and J genes are TRBV5-6 and TRBJ2-1; 15 bases are a match to TRBD2. V was pared by 4 bases and J by 14 bases, with 13 bases of the junction left unmatched. The CDR3 runs 16 residues. Germline CDR1 is SGHDT and CDR2 is YYEEEE. In DNA, the CDR3 is TGTGCCAGCAGCCCAAGGACTAGCGGGAGGGCCGGGGGTAAGTTCTTC. Protein: CASSPRTSGRAGGKFF.

The genes are TRBV7-8 and TRBJ1-4; TRBD1 aligns across 11 bases. The CDR3 extends over 15 amino acids. The V gene end was trimmed by 5 bases and the J gene end by 8 bases; junction bases not matched to a gene: 7. Per germline, CDR1 SGHVS and CDR2 FQNEAQ. The DNA of the CDR3 is TGTGCCAGCAGCGCCTGGGACAGGGGGGACGAAAAACTGTTTTTT. Translating it yields CASSAWDRGDEKLFF.

V gene TRBV27 combines with J gene TRBJ1-1; D is undetermined. Germline values: CDR1 MNHEY, CDR2 SMNVEV (reference sequence). This CDR3 is built from 15 residues. V lost 8 bases to trimming and J lost 5 bases, with 21 bases between them. This chain's CDR3 is CASHLRHRTGTEAFF. The CDR3 DNA follows: TGTGCCAGCCATCTAAGACACCGCACCGGAACTGAAGCTTTCTTT.